Listed here are 29 T cell receptor beta chains from one sample, sequenced in a study of blood T cell repertoires in COVID-19. TCRdb's table, derived via immunoSEQ multiplex PCR, lists solely in-frame clones and lacks some. This table has hundreds of thousands of clones, roughly 85% appearing once. The material sequenced was peripheral blood. These receptors came from a human donor in a cohort sampled during active COVID-19.

The J gene is TRBJ2-3, the V gene TRBV11-2; TRBD2 agrees at 12 bases. J was trimmed by 1 base and V by 4 bases; bases with no gene match: 6. Germline CDR1 SGHAT, CDR2 FQNNGV. This CDR3 comprises 17 residues. The CDR3 region has the DNA TGTGCCAGCAGCTCGACTAGCGGGGGCGCCCGCACAGATACGCAGTATTTT. Amino acids: CASSSTSGGARTDTQYF.

This chain connects TRBV7-2 to TRBJ2-7, with TRBD1 identical over 8 bases. This CDR3 is 16 amino acids long. The trim removed 5 bases at V and 4 bases at J, leaving 13 bases unmatched. Looked up from germline, CDR1 is SGHTA and CDR2 is FQGNSA. CDR3 in DNA: TGTGCCAGCAGCAGCTCCTCTCAGACAGGGGCATACGAGCAGTACTTC. It yields the protein CASSSSSQTGAYEQYF.

The chain carries TRBV6-4 and TRBJ1-1; D is unresolved. V was clipped by 6 bases and J by 0 bases, with 8 bases between them. The CDR3 totals 13 residues. Germline V gene sequence: CDR1 MRHNA, CDR2 SNTAGT. CDR3 protein: CASSLTVNTEAFF. For the CDR3, the DNA is TGTGCCAGCAGCCTGACTGTGAACACTGAAGCTTTCTTT.

The chain joins TRBV7-9 to TRBJ2-2, with 10 bases fitting TRBD1. J lost 5 bases, V lost 7 bases, and 10 bases had no gene match. CDR3 length: 16 residues. CDR1 and CDR2 from the germline V gene are SEHNR and FQNEAQ (reference sequence). The CDR3 is CASTPLGTGATGELFF. The CDR3, as DNA: TGTGCCAGCACCCCGTTAGGGACAGGGGCTACCGGGGAGCTGTTTTTT.

This chain uses TRBV19 with TRBJ1-1; D gene unclear. Germline V gives CDR1 LNHDA, CDR2 SQIVND (reference sequence). The CDR3 consists of 13 residues. Trimming stripped 7 bases from V and 2 bases from J, with 11 bases between. CDR3 DNA sequence: TGTGCCAGTAAAAACCGCGTAAACACTGAAGCTTTCTTT. It is translated as CASKNRVNTEAFF.

The sample holds one count of this clone. One end of the junction is discordant with germline, which a read error may explain. This rearrangement joins TRBV29-1 to TRBJ1-2, with D unclear. Germline V gene data show CDR1 as SQVTM and CDR2 as ANQGSEA. This CDR3 contains 10 residues. CDR3 in DNA: TGCAGCGTTGAAGATCCCGGGGTCTACTTC. This codes for CSVEDPGVYF.

In its sample, this clone was seen once. This chain connects TRBV19 to TRBJ2-3, with D tentatively TRBD2 (7 bases). Looked up from germline, CDR1 is LNHDA and CDR2 is SQIVND (reference sequence). The CDR3 has 15 amino acids. V was pared by 5 bases and J by 1 base, with 13 bases between. CDR3 bases: TGTGCCAGTAGTTCGCGGGGGCTCGGCACAGATACGCAGTATTTT. Translated, it gives CASSSRGLGTDTQYF.

The V call is TRBV14, the J call TRBJ1-2; D gene unclear. Germline CDR1 SGHDN, CDR2 FVKESK. This CDR3 is built from 15 residues. Trimming shortened V by 4 bases and J by 5 bases, and 17 bases separated the two germline ends. This CDR3 reads CASSRQAIGDYGYTF. The CDR3 coding sequence is TGTGCCAGCAGCCGTCAGGCGATAGGCGATTATGGCTACACCTTC.

Many counts were recorded for this clone. In the same sample, other DNA sequences code for this CDR3. The J gene is TRBJ2-7, the V gene TRBV25-1, with D unresolved. This CDR3 has 11 amino acids. V was cut by 4 bases and J by 6 bases, with 7 bases left in between. Looked up from germline, CDR1 is MGHDK and CDR2 is SYGVNS. CDR3 nucleotides: TGTGCCAGCAGTGTCCGAGGCGAGCAGTACTTC. It specifies CASSVRGEQYF.

The CDR3 loop is CAISGGLAGSSTDTQYF. For the CDR3, the DNA is TGTGCCATCAGTGGGGGACTAGCGGGGTCAAGCACAGATACGCAGTATTTT. The chain carries TRBV10-3 and TRBJ2-3, with 13 bases fitting TRBD2. CDR1 and CDR2 from the germline V gene are ENHRY and SYGVKD. There are 17 residues in the CDR3. Trimming at V came to 4 bases and at J to 0 bases, leaving 4 bases not matched to a gene.

The chain has TRBV6-2 or TRBV6-3 and TRBJ1-4, with 8 bases fitting TRBD1. Trimming cost V 6 bases and J 6 bases; bases outside gene matches: 3. The CDR3 is made up of 13 amino acids. Germline V lookup: CDR1 MNHEY, CDR2 SVGEGT. The CDR3 spells CASSSDRDEKLFF. The CDR3 DNA reads as TGTGCCAGCAGCTCGGACAGGGATGAAAAACTGTTTTTT.

This chain uses TRBV20-1 with TRBJ1-2; D is possibly TRBD1 (5 bases). Trimming left V 3 bases short and J 2 bases short, with 10 bases between. The CDR3 has 13 residues. The germline gives CDR1 DFQATT, CDR2 SNEGSKA (reference sequence). CDR3 DNA sequence: TGCAGTGCTAGTTTACAGGAAAACTATGGCTACACCTTC. Protein sequence: CSASLQENYGYTF.

The chain carries TRBV18 and TRBJ1-1, with unresolved D. Germline V lookup: CDR1 KGHSH, CDR2 LQKENI. CDR3 length: 13 amino acids. Trimming pared 5 bases from V and 0 bases from J, leaving 7 bases between. The DNA of the CDR3 is TGTGCCAGCTCAGCAGGTATGAACACTGAAGCTTTCTTT. It translates to CASSAGMNTEAFF.

The gene calls are TRBV13 and TRBJ2-7; D not certain. Looked up from germline, CDR1 is PRHDT and CDR2 is FYEKMQ (reference sequence). V was shortened by 2 bases and J by 3 bases, with 2 bases between the two germline ends. The CDR3 is 11 residues long. The CDR3 sequence is CASSLRYEQYF. CDR3 coding DNA: TGTGCCAGCAGCTTACGCTACGAGCAGTACTTC.

The chain uses TRBV9 and TRBJ1-2, with 7 bases matching TRBD1. Germline CDR1 SGDLS, CDR2 YYNGEE. CDR3 size: 14 residues. V shed 6 bases, J shed 1 base, and the junction held 6 bases outside the gene matches. In DNA form, the CDR3 reads TGTGCCAGCACCTTGGGACAGAATAACTATGGCTACACCTTC. It translates to CASTLGQNNYGYTF.

This sequence joins TRBV20-1 and TRBJ1-4; 9 bases match TRBD1. The junction had 11 bases not matched to a gene; V was cut back by 3 bases and J by 0 bases. The CDR3 loop spans 18 amino acids. Germline CDR1 and CDR2: DFQATT and SNEGSKA (reference sequence). CDR3 sequence (DNA): TGCAGTGCTAGTCTAGTCGGACAGGGGCTTGCAACTAATGAAAAACTGTTTTTT. Residues: CSASLVGQGLATNEKLFF.

The chain's CDR3 is CASSLRGGSNQPQHF. The CDR3 DNA reads as TGTGCCAGCAGTCTAAGGGGGGGAAGCAATCAGCCCCAGCATTTT. The chain carries TRBV6-5 and TRBJ1-5, with D possibly matching TRBD1 (6 bases). V was trimmed by 5 bases and J by 1 base, leaving 12 bases between them. Germline V gene sequence: CDR1 MNHEY, CDR2 SVGAGI. The CDR3 has 15 residues.

The chain links TRBV27 to TRBJ2-6, with D unresolved. Germline lookup yields CDR1 MNHEY and CDR2 SMNVEV (reference sequence). The CDR3 is made up of 15 amino acids. Trimming pared 0 bases from V and 2 bases from J, leaving 5 bases between. Here the CDR3 DNA reads TGTGCCAGCAGTTTATCTTTCGCTGGGGCCAACGTCCTGACTTTC. As protein: CASSLSFAGANVLTF.

The gene calls are TRBV11-2 and TRBJ1-1, with D hard to call. V was trimmed by 2 bases and J by 8 bases, leaving 12 bases between them. The CDR3 consists of 13 residues. Germline CDR1 and CDR2: SGHAT and FQNNGV. The CDR3 region is CASSLSGFNEAFF. Here the CDR3 DNA reads TGTGCCAGCAGCTTATCGGGATTTAACGAAGCTTTCTTT.

V is TRBV6-2 or TRBV6-3 and J is TRBJ1-5; 7 bases match TRBD1. This CDR3 region has 16 residues. Germline CDR1 and CDR2: MNHEY and SVGEGT. With V trimmed by 2 bases and J by 9 bases, 13 bases remained unmatched. CDR3 in DNA: TGTGCCAGCAGTTACCGGGACAGTTTAGTTCGTCTGCCCCAGCATTTT. Protein: CASSYRDSLVRLPQHF.

The chain combines TRBV28 with TRBJ2-2; D might be TRBD1 (6 bases). The CDR3 runs 14 residues. Per the germline V gene, CDR1 is MDHEN and CDR2 is SYDVKM. V was pared by 7 bases and J by 4 bases, with 13 bases between. The CDR3 bases are TGTGCCAGCATCGAGAGAGGGGGCACCGGGGAGCTGTTTTTT. Translation: CASIERGGTGELFF.

CDR3 DNA: TGTGCCAGCAGCCTTAAGGGCTGGACTTCCACAGATACGCAGTATTTT. Its translation: CASSLKGWTSTDTQYF. The chain employs TRBV7-8 and TRBJ2-3; the D gene is possibly TRBD2 (5 bases). Germline CDR1 and CDR2: SGHVS and FQNEAQ. The CDR3 contains 16 residues. Trimming left V 5 bases short and J 2 bases short, with 17 bases between.

This clone is a singleton in its sample. The chain is built from TRBV5-1 and TRBJ1-2; no reliable D call. V lost 0 bases and J lost 6, with 9 bases in between. The germline CDR1 and CDR2 sequences are SGHRS and YFSETQ. The CDR3 totals 13 residues. The CDR3 loop reads CASSLATTDGYTF. In DNA form, the CDR3 reads TGCGCCAGCAGCTTGGCCACAACAGATGGCTACACCTTC.

This clone showed up just once. This chain uses TRBV10-1 with TRBJ2-7; 8 bases line up with TRBD1. Germline loops: CDR1 WNHNN, CDR2 SYGVQD (reference sequence). V gave up 3 bases and J gave up 6 bases; unmatched junction bases: 10. The CDR3 has 15 residues. CDR3 nucleotide sequence: TGCGCCAGCAGTGACCCCCGAGGGACAGGCACCGAGCAGTACTTC. Translating it yields CASSDPRGTGTEQYF.

The chain employs TRBV20-1 and TRBJ1-1; no definite D call. In germline, CDR1 is DFQATT, CDR2 SNEGSKA (reference sequence). The CDR3 extends over 11 amino acids. The ends were cut back, 3 bases at V and 5 bases at J, with 7 bases in the middle. The CDR3 bases are TGCAGTGCTAGTTCGGGAACTGAAGCTTTCTTT. The encoded protein is CSASSGTEAFF.

This clone was seen only once. The J gene is TRBJ1-1, the V gene TRBV6-5; D gene ambiguous. This CDR3 has 13 residues. CDR1 and CDR2 from the germline V gene are MNHEY and SVGAGI. V lost 7 bases and J lost 1, with 10 bases in between. The CDR3 reads CASTAGRNTEAFF. CDR3 sequence (DNA): TGTGCCAGCACCGCAGGCAGGAACACTGAAGCTTTCTTT.

V and J are TRBV27 and TRBJ2-3, with TRBD2 as a possible D gene (6 bases). The germline V and J ends were trimmed by 5 bases and 3 bases, with 12 bases remaining between them. Germline V gives CDR1 MNHEY, CDR2 SMNVEV (reference sequence). The CDR3 is 14 residues long. The CDR3 is CASSTGAGTDTQYF. The CDR3 region has the DNA TGTGCCAGCAGTACGGGTGCGGGAACAGATACGCAGTATTTT.

This chain joins TRBV25-1 and TRBJ2-7, with TRBD1 matching 7 bases. CDR3 length: 14 residues. Germline trimming cut 1 base from V and 3 bases from J; bases unmatched to any gene: 3. CDR1 MGHDK and CDR2 SYGVNS come from the germline V gene. CDR3 amino acids: CASSELGQSYEQYF. CDR3 sequence (DNA): TGTGCCAGCAGTGAATTGGGACAGAGCTACGAGCAGTACTTC.

The chain recombines TRBV28 with TRBJ2-1, with 7 bases matching TRBD1. The CDR3 has 14 amino acids. Germline CDR1 MDHEN, CDR2 SYDVKM. The V segment lost 2 bases and the J segment 12 bases; nucleotides outside the gene matches: 10. The CDR3 protein is CASSLTRQGRGQFF. DNA for the CDR3: TGTGCCAGCAGTTTAACGCGACAGGGAAGGGGGCAGTTCTTC.